These 18 T cell receptor beta chains share one sample of origin, sequenced in a study of T cells in Graves' hyperthyroidism and ophthalmopathy. Amplification of TCR beta CDR3 regions was performed using RNA transcripts as template. First-round RT-PCR targeting the TCR CDR3 was performed with the HTBI primer set. TCRdb called the multiplex PCR reads again in MiXCR, with one record for every CDR3 protein. The sample lists some 770,000 distinct CDR3 sequences, about 17% occurring once. The sample taken for sequencing was blood. The receptors shown here come from a man aged 18 to 29 with Graves' hyperthyroidism.

V and J are TRBV7-6 and TRBJ2-2, with 7 bases identical to TRBD2. The CDR3 covers 13 residues. After removal of 2 bases from V and 9 bases from J, the junction contained 3 bases not matched to a gene. Per the germline V gene, CDR1 is SGHVS and CDR2 is FNYEAQ. The CDR3 spells CASSLMRGRELFF. Here the CDR3 DNA reads TGTGCCAGCAGCTTAATGCGGGGGAGGGAGCTGTTTTTT.

This clonotype was detected a few times. The junction departs from the called germline gene at one end, perhaps through a read error. The chain recombines TRBV7-9 with TRBJ2-1; D is possibly TRBD2 (6 bases). The CDR3 is 13 residues long. CDR1 and CDR2 from the germline V gene are SEHNR and FQNEAQ (reference sequence). The CDR3 DNA reads TGTGCCAGCAGCGCCCCCGACTCGCGGGGCAGTGTCTTC. Encoded protein: CASSAPDSRGSVF.

This clonotype has just a few counts. The rearrangement joins TRBV7-9 to TRBJ2-1; 8 positions agree with TRBD2. Germline loops: CDR1 SEHNR, CDR2 FQNEAQ (reference sequence). This CDR3 region has 16 residues. V shed 5 bases and J 4 bases; nucleotides not matched to a gene: 10. The CDR3, as DNA: TGTGCCAGCAGCCCTGTTGGAGCGGGGGATTACAATGAGCAGTTCTTC. It codes for CASSPVGAGDYNEQFF.

The rearrangement links TRBV27 to TRBJ1-3; no clear D gene. In germline, CDR1 is MNHEY, CDR2 SMNVEV (reference sequence). The CDR3 has 11 amino acids. Trimming removed 8 bases at V and 0 bases at J, with 2 bases between. The CDR3 DNA sequence: TGTGCCAGCGGCTCTGGAAACACCATATATTTT. It yields the protein CASGSGNTIYF.

This clonotype came up many times. This chain uses TRBV7-9 with TRBJ2-1; 7 positions agree with TRBD1. J was trimmed by 6 bases and V by 4 bases; bases with no gene match: 3. The germline gives CDR1 SEHNR, CDR2 FQNEAQ (reference sequence). The length of the CDR3 is 13 residues. The CDR3 sequence: CASSYPGGNEQFF. CDR3 coding DNA: TGTGCCAGCAGCTACCCAGGGGGCAATGAGCAGTTCTTC.

The J gene is TRBJ2-7, the V gene TRBV28, with D tentatively TRBD1 (6 bases). The CDR3 is 13 amino acids. The V end was cut by 6 bases, the J end by 2 bases, with 11 bases between. The germline V gene has CDR1 MDHEN and CDR2 SYDVKM. CDR3 sequence (DNA): TGTGCCAGCAGCCCGGGACACACCTACGAGCAGTACTTC. This sequence encodes CASSPGHTYEQYF.

The chain employs TRBV28 and TRBJ2-3; D assignment may be TRBD1 or TRBD2 (5 bases each). The CDR3 runs 17 residues. The V end lost 7 bases, the J end lost 0 bases, and 20 bases lay between the germline ends. Germline-derived CDR1 and CDR2 are MDHEN and SYDVKM. CDR3 coding DNA: TGTGCCAGCACCAGCCAGGGACGGAGATTGAGCACAGATACGCAGTATTTT. Residues: CASTSQGRRLSTDTQYF.

This clonotype was seen a handful of times. This clone may be a read error of a much larger clone one base away. J is TRBJ2-5 and V is TRBV12-3 or TRBV12-4, with a possible D match to TRBD1 (5 bases). The CDR3 spans 12 residues. CDR3 region: CASGTGSEIQYF. The CDR3 DNA sequence: TGTGCCAGCGGAACAGGTTCCGAGATCCAGTACTTC.

At least ten counts were recorded for this clonotype. This chain connects TRBV7-2 to TRBJ2-7, with D maybe TRBD2 (5 bases). The CDR3 runs to 16 residues. V was trimmed by 1 base and J by 0 bases, leaving 13 bases between them. Germline values: CDR1 SGHTA, CDR2 FQGNSA. CDR3 bases: TGTGCCAGCAGCTTAGATTATATGGGGAGCTCCTACGAGCAGTACTTC. The encoded protein is CASSLDYMGSSYEQYF.

The gene calls are TRBV7-3 and TRBJ1-1; D gene unclear. V lost 2 bases, J lost 10 bases, and 14 bases lay in between. CDR1 SGHTA and CDR2 FQGTGA come from the germline V gene. The CDR3 is made up of 13 amino acids. Written as DNA, the CDR3 is TGTGCCAGCAGCTTAGGCGACCCGAAGGGAGCTTTCTTT. Translated: CASSLGDPKGAFF.

There are a few counts of this clonotype. V gene TRBV15 combines with J gene TRBJ2-2; possible D gene TRBD2, 6 bases. This CDR3 contains 17 residues. Per germline, CDR1 LNHNV and CDR2 YYDKDF (reference sequence). V dropped 0 bases and J dropped 5 bases, with 16 bases sitting between them. CDR3 nucleotide sequence: TGTGCCACCAGCAGAGAAGGAGGGAACCAGTGGACCGGGGAGCTGTTTTTT. It is translated as CATSREGGNQWTGELFF.

This clonotype was recorded many times. The genes are TRBV18 and TRBJ2-7; 12 nucleotides align to TRBD2. This CDR3 is 15 amino acids long. The V and J ends lost 3 bases and 5 bases, in that order; junction bases with no gene match: 5. The germline V gene encodes CDR1 KGHSH and CDR2 LQKENI. As DNA, the CDR3 is TGTGCCAGCTCACCCAAAACTAGCGGGAGGAACGAGCAGTACTTC. It specifies CASSPKTSGRNEQYF.

This clonotype was observed at least ten times. The CDR3 DNA reads as TGTGCCAGCATTGGACTAGCCAGAACAGATACGCAGTATTTT. It translates to CASIGLARTDTQYF. This rearrangement joins TRBV6-2 or TRBV6-3 to TRBJ2-3; TRBD2 agrees at 8 bases. Germline CDR1 and CDR2: MNHEY and SVGEGT. V lost 7 bases, J lost 3 bases, and 6 bases stayed unmatched. The CDR3 has 14 amino acids.

This clonotype has ten or more counts. One junction end does not reproduce the germline sequence, and a read error may be involved. The V call is TRBV18, the J call TRBJ1-1; 7 bases map to TRBD1. This CDR3 has 15 amino acids. Per the germline V gene, CDR1 is KGHSH and CDR2 is LQKENI. CDR3 residues: CASSPLTGVKTEAFF. CDR3 DNA sequence: TGTGCCAGCTCACCATTAACAGGGGTGAAGACTGAAGCTTTCTTT.

This clonotype came up many times. The rearrangement uses TRBV6-5 and TRBJ1-4; D gene ambiguous. Germline CDR1 reads MNHEY; CDR2 reads SVGAGI. The CDR3 totals 14 residues. Trimming removed 0 bases from V and 8 bases from J, with 10 bases in between. The CDR3 DNA follows: TGTGCCAGCAGTTACTCCGCTGATTGGGAAAAACTGTTTTTT. The encoded protein is CASSYSADWEKLFF.

The J gene is TRBJ2-2, the V gene TRBV6-1; 7 bases agree with TRBD2. The CDR3 spans 14 residues. Per germline, CDR1 MNHNS and CDR2 SASEGT. V shed 10 bases and J 4 bases; nucleotides not matched to a gene: 9. The CDR3, as DNA: TGTGCCACCGTCACTAGCGTAGGCACCGGGGAGCTGTTTTTT. It codes for CATVTSVGTGELFF.

The chain combines TRBV7-9 with TRBJ2-5, with 9 bases identical to TRBD1. Losses at the gene ends were 4 bases for V and 2 bases for J; bases not matched to a gene: 8. CDR3 length: 16 amino acids. Germline CDR1 is SEHNR and CDR2 is FQNEAQ (reference sequence). The CDR3: CASSYPGQGEQETQYF. The CDR3 coding sequence is TGTGCCAGCAGCTACCCGGGACAGGGAGAACAAGAGACCCAGTACTTC.

This chain connects TRBV30 to TRBJ1-1; D call uncertain. Germline assignment: CDR1 GTSNPN and CDR2 SVGIG (reference sequence). Deletions cut 1 base from V and 6 bases from J, with 6 bases between. This CDR3 is 11 amino acids long. CDR3 in DNA: TGTGCCTGGAGTGCGGGTTCTGAAGCTTTCTTT. It is translated as CAWSAGSEAFF.